This entry features one TCR beta chain sequence. The antigen is unknown. The entry originates in a study of cytomegalovirus exposure and HLA in healthy donors. PCR was performed using 60 Vbeta and 13 Jbeta primers. TCRdb keeps only in-frame clones here, not all; method: immunoSEQ multiplex PCR. The repertoire holds some 180,000 clones, with almost 85% as singletons. Points from the study as a whole: When analyzed later, a missense DCLRE1C variant was found to be linked to TCR beta V- and J-gene trimming.

The source is a woman aged 50 to 60 in good health and CMV-seronegative. Sequencing was done on a sample of PBMCs.

CDR3 amino acids: CASSVGSSESYEQYF. The CDR3 DNA is TGTGCCAGCAGCGTAGGGTCTAGCGAATCCTACGAGCAGTACTTC. The chain has TRBV9 and TRBJ2-7, with D perhaps TRBD2 (6 bases). CDR1 is SGDLS and CDR2 is YYNGEE in the germline V gene. This CDR3 comprises 15 residues. V was trimmed by 0 bases and J by 1 base, leaving 11 bases between them.